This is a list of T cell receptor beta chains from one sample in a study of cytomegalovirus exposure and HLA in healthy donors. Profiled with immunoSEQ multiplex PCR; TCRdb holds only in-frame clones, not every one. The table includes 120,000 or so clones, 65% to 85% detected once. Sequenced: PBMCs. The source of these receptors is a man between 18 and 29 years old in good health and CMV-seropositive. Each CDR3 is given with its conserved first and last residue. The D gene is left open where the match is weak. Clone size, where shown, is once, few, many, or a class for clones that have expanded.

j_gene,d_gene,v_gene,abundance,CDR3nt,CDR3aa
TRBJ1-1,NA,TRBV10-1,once,TGCGCCAGCAGTGAGACAGGGTCCACTGAAGCTTTCTTT,CASSETGSTEAFF
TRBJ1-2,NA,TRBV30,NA,TGTGCCTGGAGTGTATATAGGGGGGGGCCCTATGGCTACACCTTC,CAWSVYRGGPYGYTF
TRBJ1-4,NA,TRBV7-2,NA,TGTGCCAGCAGCTTAGTGGGGGGGTTAAATGAAAAACTGTTTTTT,CASSLVGGLNEKLFF
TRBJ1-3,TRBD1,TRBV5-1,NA,TGCGCCAGCAGCTTGGCCTGGACAGGGGCCGGAAACACCATATATTTT,CASSLAWTGAGNTIYF
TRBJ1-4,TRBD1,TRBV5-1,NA,TGCGCCAGCAGCTTGCGGGGACAGGGCGAAAAACTGTTTTTT,CASSLRGQGEKLFF
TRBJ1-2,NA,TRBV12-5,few,TGTGCTAGTGGGGGGGGGCTAAGATATGGCTACACCTTC,CASGGGLRYGYTF
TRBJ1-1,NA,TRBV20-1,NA,TGCAGCGCGCGGTCTGGCACTGAAGCTTTCTTT,CSARSGTEAFF
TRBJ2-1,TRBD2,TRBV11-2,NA,TGTGCCAGCAGCTTAGGGCTAGCGGGAGGAAATGAGCAGTTCTTC,CASSLGLAGGNEQFF
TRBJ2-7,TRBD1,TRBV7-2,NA,TGTGCCAGCAGCTTAGCGCCATCCGGACAGGGATCCTACGAGCAGTACTTC,CASSLAPSGQGSYEQYF
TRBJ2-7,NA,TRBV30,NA,TGTGCCTGGAGCCCGACAGGTTACGAGCAGTACTTC,CAWSPTGYEQYF
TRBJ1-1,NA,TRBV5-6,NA,TGTGCCAGCAGCTTGCAAGGGGAACTGAACACTGAAGCTTTCTTT,CASSLQGELNTEAFF
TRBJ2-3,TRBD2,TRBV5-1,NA,TGCGCCAGCAGCTTGGTTCCTAGCGGGACATACAGCACAGATACGCAGTATTTT,CASSLVPSGTYSTDTQYF
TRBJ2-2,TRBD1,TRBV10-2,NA,TGCGCCAGCAGTGACGTACGGGACAGGGGGGAGCTGTTTTTT,CASSDVRDRGELFF
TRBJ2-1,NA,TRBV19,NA,TGTGCCAGTAATCCGGCTACAGGGCGGGCTAACAATGAGCAGTTCTTC,CASNPATGRANNEQFF
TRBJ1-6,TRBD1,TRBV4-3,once,TGCGCCAGCAGCCAAGAGCGACAGGGGGCCTATAATTCACCCCTCCACTTT,CASSQERQGAYNSPLHF
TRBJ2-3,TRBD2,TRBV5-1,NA,TGCGCCAGCAGCCTAGGGCTAGCGGGGAAGGATACGCAGTATTTT,CASSLGLAGKDTQYF